A selection of T cell receptor beta chains follows, all from one sample in a study of blood T cells in healthy people across ages. TCRdb used MiXCR to reprocess the 5' RACE reads, holding one entry per CDR3 protein. Altogether about 900,000 distinct CDR3 sequences are present, around 48% being singletons, with the ten largest covering 13%. The sequencing input was blood. The receptor source for this set is a man aged 30-40 years in good health. CDR3s include the opening cysteine and the closing phenylalanine or tryptophan.

J gene,V gene,CDR3 protein
TRBJ1-1,TRBV27,CASSPRTGGIRNTEAFF
TRBJ2-3,TRBV25-1,CASMMDTQYF
TRBJ1-6,TRBV7-8,CASSLGTGSNSPLHF
TRBJ2-3,TRBV4-2,CASSQDWSGGASTDTQYF
TRBJ2-3,TRBV5-1,CASSPGRGQTRTDTQYF
TRBJ1-2,TRBV30,CAGTDSYGYTF
TRBJ2-7,TRBV7-2,CASTLGLSSYEQYF
TRBJ2-7,TRBV29-1,CSGKNRDSYEQYF
TRBJ2-3,TRBV21-1,CASSKSYSTDTQYF
TRBJ2-3,TRBV29-1,CSVVRGASTDTQYF
TRBJ2-3,TRBV7-2,CASSARPITDTQYF
TRBJ2-1,TRBV27,CASSTDSTYNEQFF
TRBJ2-7,TRBV6-5,CATPIGAAYEQYF
TRBJ2-4,TRBV7-6,CASSRSGTNTKNIQYF
TRBJ2-1,TRBV30,CAWADQDWNEQFF
TRBJ1-1,TRBV10-3,CATTGVGVTEAFF
TRBJ1-3,TRBV20-1,CSAQQGSGNTIYF
TRBJ1-4,TRBV14,CASSHLAWGANEKLFF
TRBJ1-2,TRBV20-1,CSARDRSPANYGYTF
TRBJ2-7,TRBV3-1,CASSQDPGGVPAYEQYF
TRBJ1-4,TRBV13,CASTETAGGDEKLFF
TRBJ2-7,TRBV10-3,CATRQASSYEQYF
TRBJ2-1,TRBV6-2/TRBV6-3,CASSPGTGHLSYNEQFF
TRBJ2-3,TRBV5-1,CASSSHVQGTDTQYF
TRBJ1-5,TRBV12-3/TRBV12-4,CASSPGQPRNQPQHF
TRBJ2-7,TRBV28,CASRRQVLTYEQYF
TRBJ1-4,TRBV5-1,CASSLQGLNEKLFF
-,TRBV4-1,CASSHATRAGVHEQYF
TRBJ1-1,TRBV9,CASSGGANTEAFF
TRBJ2-2,TRBV2,CASSEAWGTSGELFF
TRBJ1-4,TRBV4-1,CASRETDINDEKLFF
TRBJ2-3,TRBV9,CASSVGAGATDTQYF
TRBJ2-5,TRBV7-8,CASSLEGLSPGETQYF